This T cell receptor (beta chain) was sequenced for a study of OX40 agonist ivuxolimab in advanced cancers. Context from the whole study: Ivuxolimab was an agonistic, fully human IgG2 monoclonal antibody directed against OX40 (CD134), a costimulatory receptor. Intravenous ivuxolimab was administered to patients every 2 weeks at six dose levels: 0.01, 0.1, 0.3, 1.5, 3 and 10 mg/kg. Of the approximately 54 patients in dose escalation, about 20 had hepatocellular carcinoma, some 15 had melanoma, 9 had renal cell carcinoma and 9 had head and neck cancer. A male proportion of almost 85% and a mean age of approximately 60 years, ranging from 23 to 79, were recorded for the dose-escalation cohort. Prior anti-PD-1, anti-PD-L1 or anti-CTLA-4 therapy was permitted, and 30% to 45% of dose-escalation patients had received checkpoint inhibitors. Partial responses occurred in three dose-escalation patients, of whom one had hepatocellular carcinoma and two had cutaneous melanoma. The purpose of peripheral TCRbeta sequencing was to test whether ivuxolimab changed TCR sequence diversity and led to clonal T-cell expansion. The monotherapy dose-escalation portion (N of about 52 patients) of the phase I ivuxolimab trial is reported in the paper.

General findings and caveats noted by the study authors: In the 0.1-3.0 mg/kg groups, partial responders had among the lowest normalized peripheral clonal expansion, particularly in CD8+ T cells. Low levels of normalized T-cell clonal expansion were also seen in some nonresponding patients. Antigen specificity was not determined for the clonally expanded peripheral T cells. After ivuxolimab, more expanded clones were found on average in CD8+ T cells than in CD4+ T cells. At doses of 0.1 to 3.0 mg/kg, clonal expansion of both CD4+ and CD8+ T cells in blood was seen between baseline and week 6.

Patients with a history of autoimmune disease or receiving systemic immunosuppression were excluded from the trial. In every dose cohort, peripheral blood was drawn for TCR sequencing at baseline, cycle 4 day 1, and cycle 7 day 1. The samples were drawn from a first-in-human, open-label, multicenter phase I dose-escalation trial of ivuxolimab. The trial enrolled adults with locally advanced or metastatic head and neck squamous cell, hepatocellular, melanoma or renal cell carcinoma. Before TCR sequencing, CD4+ T cells and CD8+ T cells were sorted from peripheral blood as separate populations. Per the germline V gene (reference sequence), SEHNR is the CDR1 and FQNEAQ is the CDR2. The CDR3 holds 14 amino acids from the cysteine to the phenylalanine. Only the CDR3 region is kept as DNA, spanning 42 bases read in frame from base 1. V and J are trimmed by 4 bases and 5 bases, and the gene matches miss 4 bases of the junction.

With regard to this clone: There is no known antigen for this receptor. Per-nucleotide qualities are absent, and no much larger clonotype sits a single base away.

Genomic DNA was isolated from the sorted cells so that the TCRbeta CDR3 region could be sequenced. TCRbeta CDR3 regions were sequenced using the immunoSEQ Assay. TCRdb took over this immuneACCESS table, retaining in-frame rearrangements with V and J assigned. Such tables are incomplete; in checked studies, under half of the missing clones stem from an unresolved V gene, and the remainder is unexplained. The sample records fewer than 85,000 clones, 80% to 85% of which are singletons. The top ten constitute 4% to 4.5% of the sample. Specimen: CD4+ or CD8+ T cells sorted from blood, collected in a trial of the OX40 agonist ivuxolimab. The sequence was collected from an adult with an advanced solid tumor such as melanoma, head and neck, liver or kidney cancer. This chain is built from TRBV7-9 and TRBJ1-1; 10 bases in between match TRBD1. CDR3 region: CASSSTGGWTEAFF. The DNA sequence is as follows: TGTGCCAGCAGCTCGACAGGGGGCTGGACTGAAGCTTTCTTT.